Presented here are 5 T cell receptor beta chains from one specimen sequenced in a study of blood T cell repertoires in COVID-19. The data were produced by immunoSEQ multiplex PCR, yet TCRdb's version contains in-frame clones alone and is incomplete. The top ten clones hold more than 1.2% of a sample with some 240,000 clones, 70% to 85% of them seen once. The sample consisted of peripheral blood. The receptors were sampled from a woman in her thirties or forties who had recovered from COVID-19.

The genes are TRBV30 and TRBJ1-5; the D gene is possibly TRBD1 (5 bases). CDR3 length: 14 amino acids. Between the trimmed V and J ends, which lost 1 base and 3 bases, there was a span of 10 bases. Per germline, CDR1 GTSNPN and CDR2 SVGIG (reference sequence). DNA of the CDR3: TGTGCCTGGAGTGAGGGGCAGATCAATCAGCCCCAGCATTTT. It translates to CAWSEGQINQPQHF.

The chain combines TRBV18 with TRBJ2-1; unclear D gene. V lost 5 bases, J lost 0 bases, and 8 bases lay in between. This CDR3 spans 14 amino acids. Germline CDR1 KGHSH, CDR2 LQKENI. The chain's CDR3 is CASSSVSSYNEQFF. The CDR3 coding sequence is TGTGCCAGCTCATCGGTTAGCTCCTACAATGAGCAGTTCTTC.

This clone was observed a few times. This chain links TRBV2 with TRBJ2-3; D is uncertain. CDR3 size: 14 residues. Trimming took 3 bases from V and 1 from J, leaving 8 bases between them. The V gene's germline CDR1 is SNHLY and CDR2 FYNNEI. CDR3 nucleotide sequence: TGTGCCAGCAGTGAGGTGGCCGGCACAGATACGCAGTATTTT. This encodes CASSEVAGTDTQYF.

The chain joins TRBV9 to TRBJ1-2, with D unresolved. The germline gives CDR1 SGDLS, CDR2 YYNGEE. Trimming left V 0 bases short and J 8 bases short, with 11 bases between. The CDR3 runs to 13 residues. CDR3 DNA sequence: TGTGCCAGCAGCGTAGGCGAGGGTAGCGGCTACACCTTC. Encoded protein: CASSVGEGSGYTF. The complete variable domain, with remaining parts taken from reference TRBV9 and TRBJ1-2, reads DSGVTQTPKHLITATGQRVTLRCSPRSGDLSVYWYQQSLDQGLQFLIQYYNGEERAKGNILERFSAQQFPDLHSELNLSSLELGDSALYFCASSVGEGSGYTFGSGTRLTVV.

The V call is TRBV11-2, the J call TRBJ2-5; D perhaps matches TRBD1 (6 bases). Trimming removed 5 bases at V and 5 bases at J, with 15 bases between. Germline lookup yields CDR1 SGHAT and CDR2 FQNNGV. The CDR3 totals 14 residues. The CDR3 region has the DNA TGTGCCAGCAGCCCGCTGGGACACACGGAGACCCAGTACTTC. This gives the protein CASSPLGHTETQYF.